These T cell receptor beta chains were read from a single sample in a study of blood T cells in healthy people across ages. TCRdb used MiXCR to reprocess the 5' RACE reads, holding one entry per CDR3 protein. In the table there are about 760,000 distinct CDR3 sequences, roughly 56% of which are singletons. Sequenced: blood. Every receptor here comes from a man aged 40-55 years in good health. Both conserved end residues are part of each CDR3. A D gene is named only where the DNA matches it firmly. Some rows have no size entry. The others give once, few or many, or a class for an expanded clone.

clone_size d_call j_call v_call cdr3_nt cdr3_aa
- - TRBJ2-7 TRBV12-3/TRBV12-4 TGTGCCAGCAGTTTCCGAGCTGACTCCTACGAGCAGTACTTC CASSFRADSYEQYF
few TRBD2 TRBJ2-1 TRBV20-1 TGCAGTGTCTCCGGGGGGCTAGCGGGAGGGTTCAATGAGCAGTTCTTC CSVSGGLAGGFNEQFF
- - TRBJ1-1 TRBV20-1 TGCAGTGCTAGTTTTCAGGGGCTGGTTACTGAAGCTTTCTTT CSASFQGLVTEAFF
- TRBD1 TRBJ2-7 TRBV27 TGTGCCAGCGGCAGGACAGGGTTTGGCGAGCAGTACTTC CASGRTGFGEQYF
- - TRBJ2-7 TRBV7-2 TGTGCCAGCAGCTTAGGCCGTGCCAACTACGAGCAGTACTTC CASSLGRANYEQYF
- - TRBJ2-7 TRBV14 TGTGCCAGCAGCCAAGCGGGAAAAGGAAGAGACGAGCAGTACTTC CASSQAGKGRDEQYF
- - TRBJ2-3 TRBV10-3 TGTGCCATCAGGGACACCTTCGCAGATACGCAGTATTTT CAIRDTFADTQYF
- - TRBJ2-7 TRBV6-5 TGTGCCAGCAGTGACTTACTAGCCTACGAGCAGTACTTC CASSDLLAYEQYF
- - TRBJ1-5 TRBV4-3 TGCGCCAGCAGCCAACAGAAAGGGACCTATCAGCCCCAGCATTTT CASSQQKGTYQPQHF
- TRBD1 TRBJ2-3 TRBV4-1 TGCGCCAGCAGCCAAGATGGCGGACAGGGAACTGTCAGCACAGATACGCAGTATTTT CASSQDGGQGTVSTDTQYF
- TRBD2 TRBJ2-3 TRBV29-1 TGCAGCGCCGACCGGACTAGCAGCGATACGCAGTATTTT CSADRTSSDTQYF
- - TRBJ2-6 TRBV13 TGTGCCAGCAGCCACCGTCGTCAGGGAGTTACTGGGGCCAACGTCCTGACTTTC CASSHRRQGVTGANVLTF
- - TRBJ2-3 TRBV29-1 TGCAGCGTTGTCACCGGGGCGGTGGTAAGCGATACGCAGTATTTT CSVVTGAVVSDTQYF
- - TRBJ2-7 TRBV28 TGTGCCAGCAGTGAGGGGGCGGGAGGTGGTTACGAGCAGTACTTC CASSEGAGGGYEQYF
- - TRBJ2-7 TRBV6-2/TRBV6-3 TGTGCCAGCCGTAGCGGGACAGACTCTCGATACGAGCAGTACTTC CASRSGTDSRYEQYF
- - TRBJ1-2 TRBV20-1 TGCAGTGCTAGAGAACCACCGGGGGGCGCCGACTATGGCTACACCTTC CSAREPPGGADYGYTF
- TRBD2 TRBJ2-7 TRBV5-6 TGTGCCAGCAGCGGGGACTCCGGGACTAGCGGGAGATTTGGCGACGAGCAGTACTTC CASSGDSGTSGRFGDEQYF
- TRBD1 TRBJ2-7 TRBV11-2 TGTGCCAGCAGCCAGGACAGGGTTTGGGAGCAGTACTTC CASSQDRVWEQYF
few - TRBJ2-5 TRBV29-1 TGCAGCGTTTCCCGACAGGCGTATGAAGAGACCCAGTACTTC CSVSRQAYEETQYF
- - TRBJ2-7 TRBV4-3 TGCGCCAGCAGCCAAGGAGCAGGGGACCCCTACGAGCAGTACTTC CASSQGAGDPYEQYF
- - TRBJ2-4 TRBV6-6 TGTGCCAGCAGCCCACGGCTTGGAGGAACTACGGGTGAGCAGTACTTC CASSPRLGGTTGEQYF
few - TRBJ2-1 TRBV5-1 TGCGCCAGCAGCCTGCGGGTGGAGGGTACGATCAATGAGCAGTTCTTC CASSLRVEGTINEQFF
- TRBD1 TRBJ2-7 TRBV20-1 TGCAGTGCCACGGACAGGGTCTACGAGCAGTACTTC CSATDRVYEQYF
few - TRBJ2-7 TRBV7-9 TGTGCCAGCAGCGGGGGCGGAATCCAGGACGAGCAGTACTTC CASSGGGIQDEQYF
few TRBD1 TRBJ2-7 TRBV20-1 TGCAGTGCTGCCGGACCCGGGACAGGGGGCTACGAGCAGTACTTC CSAAGPGTGGYEQYF
few TRBD2 TRBJ2-7 TRBV5-1 TGCGCCAGCAGCTTGGCCGTCCTGTCGGCTAGCGGGAGTTACGAGCAGTACTTC CASSLAVLSASGSYEQYF
- - TRBJ2-1 TRBV20-1 TGCAGTGCAGATGGGAGGCTAAATGGTGAGCAGTTCTTC CSADGRLNGEQFF
- TRBD1 TRBJ1-2 TRBV7-2 TGTGCCAGCAGCCTATTAGGGGGACAGGGAGACTATGGCTACACCTTC CASSLLGGQGDYGYTF
- TRBD1 TRBJ2-3 TRBV14 TGTGCCAGCAGCCAAGGGGACAGGTCCCCAGATACGCAGTATTTT CASSQGDRSPDTQYF
- - TRBJ1-2 TRBV28 TGTGCCAGCAGCGGATCGATTCAGGGGAACTATGGCTACACCTTC CASSGSIQGNYGYTF
once - TRBJ2-7 TRBV7-9 TGTGCCAGCAGCTTGTTAGAAGCGGAGTACTTC CASSLLEAEYF
once TRBD1 TRBJ1-1 TRBV3-1 TGTGCCAGCAGCCACGGACAGGGGAGCACTGAAGCTTTCTTT CASSHGQGSTEAFF
few - TRBJ2-5 TRBV29-1 TGCAGCGGAATGGAACGGTTGGGGCCCCAGTACTTC CSGMERLGPQYF
- - TRBJ1-1 TRBV28 TGTGCCAGCGGTAGGGAAAGATCGGCTTTCTTT CASGRERSAFF
few TRBD2 TRBJ2-7 TRBV9 TGTGCCAGCAGCGTAGGGTATAGCGGGCGCACCGGCGAGCAGTACTTC CASSVGYSGRTGEQYF
- - TRBJ2-1 TRBV10-3 TGTGCCATCAGTGAAGTGTTGCCAACCATCAATGAGCAGTTCTTC CAISEVLPTINEQFF
many - TRBJ1-1 TRBV5-1 TGCGCCAGCAGCCCTGACCAGCGCCTTAATACTGAAGCTTTCTTT CASSPDQRLNTEAFF
few - TRBJ2-5 TRBV6-5 TGTGCCAGCAGTCGGGGGCTCGAAGAGACCCAGTACTTC CASSRGLEETQYF
- - TRBJ2-2 TRBV30 TGTGCCTGGACCCCCCTCTACAGGGCCGCGAACACCGGGGAGCTGTTTTTT CAWTPLYRAANTGELFF
- TRBD1 TRBJ2-7 TRBV3-1 TGTGCCAGCAGCCAAGATAGGGCAGGGGGTTCCTACGAGCAGTACTTC CASSQDRAGGSYEQYF
few - TRBJ2-5 TRBV2 TGTGCCAGCAGTGAATTGTTGGATGGAGAGACCCAGTACTTC CASSELLDGETQYF
- TRBD1 TRBJ1-2 TRBV2 TGTGCCAGCAGTGAGGGGACAGGGGGTCGAGGGGCCTATGGCTACACCTTC CASSEGTGGRGAYGYTF